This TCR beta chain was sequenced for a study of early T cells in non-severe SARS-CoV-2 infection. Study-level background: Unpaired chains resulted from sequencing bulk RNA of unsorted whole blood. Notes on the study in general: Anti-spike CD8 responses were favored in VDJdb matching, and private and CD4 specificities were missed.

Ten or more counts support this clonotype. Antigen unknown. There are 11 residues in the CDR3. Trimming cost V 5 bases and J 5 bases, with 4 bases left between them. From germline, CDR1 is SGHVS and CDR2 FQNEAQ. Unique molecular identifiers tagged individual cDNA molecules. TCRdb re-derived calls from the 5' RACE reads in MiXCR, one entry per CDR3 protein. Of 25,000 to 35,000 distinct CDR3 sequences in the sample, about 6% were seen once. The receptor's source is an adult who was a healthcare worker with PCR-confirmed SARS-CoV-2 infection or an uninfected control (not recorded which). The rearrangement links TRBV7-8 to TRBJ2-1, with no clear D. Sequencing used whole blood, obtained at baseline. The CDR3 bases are TGTGCCAGCAGCCTTGACAATGAGCAGTTCTTC. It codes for CASSLDNEQFF. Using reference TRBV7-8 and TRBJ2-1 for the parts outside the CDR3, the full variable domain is GAGVSQSPRYKVAKRGQDVALRCDPISGHVSLFWYQQALGQGPEFLTYFQNEAQLDKSGLPSDRFFAERPEGSVSTLKIQRTQQEDSAVYLCASSLDNEQFFGPGTRLTVL.